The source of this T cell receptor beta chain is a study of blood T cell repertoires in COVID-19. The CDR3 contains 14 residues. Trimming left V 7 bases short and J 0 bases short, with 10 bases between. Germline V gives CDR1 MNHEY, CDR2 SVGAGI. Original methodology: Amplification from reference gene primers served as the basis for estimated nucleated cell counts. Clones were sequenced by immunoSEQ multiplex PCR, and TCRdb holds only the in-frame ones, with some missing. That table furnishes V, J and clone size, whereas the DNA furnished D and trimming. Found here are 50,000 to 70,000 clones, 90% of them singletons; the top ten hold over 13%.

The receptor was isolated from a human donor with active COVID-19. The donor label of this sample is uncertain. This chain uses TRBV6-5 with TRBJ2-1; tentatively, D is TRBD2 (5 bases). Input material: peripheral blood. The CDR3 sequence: CASKVGNSYNEQFF. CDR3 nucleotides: TGTGCCAGCAAGGTCGGGAACTCCTACAATGAGCAGTTCTTC.